This T cell receptor (beta chain) was sequenced for a study of blood T cell repertoires in COVID-19. As for the study in general: Sites in the United States, Italy and Spain provided acute and convalescent COVID-19 samples.

Per the study methods: Counts of nucleated cells, estimated from reference gene primer amplification, were obtained. Sequenced by immunoSEQ multiplex PCR; TCRdb stores in-frame clones only, minus some. V and J calls and clone size are those listed in that table; D and trimming were worked out from the DNA. The profile shows 120,000 or so clones, roughly 91% of them singletons. This CDR3 has 14 amino acids. The sequencing input was peripheral blood. The gene calls are TRBV21-1 and TRBJ2-1; the table's TRBD2 call for D was not verified on the DNA. TRBV21-1 is noted as a pseudogene. The sequence was obtained from a human donor in a cohort sampled during active COVID-19. The chain's CDR3 is CASSKALAYNEQFF. In nucleotides, the CDR3 is TGTGCCAGCAGCAAAGCGCTAGCTTACAATGAGCAGTTCTTC.